The present TCR beta chain was sequenced within a study of blood T cell repertoires in COVID-19. About the research overall: Collection of acute and convalescent COVID-19 samples took place in the United States, Italy and Spain. Sources were T cells, B-cell-depleted T cells, or PBMCs; the material itself was cDNA or gDNA.

In the original workflow: It was from reference gene primer amplification that nucleated cell counts were estimated. Repertoires were generated with immunoSEQ multiplex PCR, while TCRdb's copy carries only in-frame clones and drops some. V and J calls and clone size are those listed in that table; D and trimming were worked out from the DNA. This table holds roughly 86,000 clones, about nine tenths found once. This CDR3 is 15 amino acids long. V was clipped by 4 bases and J by 7 bases; unmatched bases: 5. Germline V gives CDR1 MNHEY, CDR2 SMNVEV (reference sequence). The sequencing sample was made of peripheral blood. This chain uses TRBV27 with TRBJ2-1; TRBD2 matches 12 bases. This TCR was recovered from a man in his fifties with active or convalescent COVID-19. In DNA form, the CDR3 reads TGTGCCAGCAGTTCTAGCGGGGGGGCCTGGAATGAGCAGTTCTTC. Protein product: CASSSSGGAWNEQFF.